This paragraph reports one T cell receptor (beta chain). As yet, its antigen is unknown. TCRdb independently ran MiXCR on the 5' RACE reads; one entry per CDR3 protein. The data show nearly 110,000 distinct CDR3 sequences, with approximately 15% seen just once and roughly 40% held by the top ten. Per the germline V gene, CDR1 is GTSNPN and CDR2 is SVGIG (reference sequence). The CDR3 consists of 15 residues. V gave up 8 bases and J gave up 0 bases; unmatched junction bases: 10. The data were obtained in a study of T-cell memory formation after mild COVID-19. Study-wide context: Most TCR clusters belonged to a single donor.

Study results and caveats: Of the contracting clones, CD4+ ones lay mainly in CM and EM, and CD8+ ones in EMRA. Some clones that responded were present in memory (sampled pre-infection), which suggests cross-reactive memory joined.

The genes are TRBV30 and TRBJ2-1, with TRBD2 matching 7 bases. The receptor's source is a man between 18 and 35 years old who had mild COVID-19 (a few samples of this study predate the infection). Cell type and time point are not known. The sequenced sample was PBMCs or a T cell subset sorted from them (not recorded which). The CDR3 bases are TGTGCCGCGATGGGCGGGGGAAGCTCCTACAATGAGCAGTTCTTC. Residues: CAAMGGGSSYNEQFF.